Following are 12 T cell receptor beta chains from one sample sequenced in a study of T cells in localized non-small cell lung cancer. Produced via immunoSEQ multiplex PCR; TCRdb's table is partial and in-frame only. This repertoire shows about 21,000 clones, 88% found once; its top ten account for under 30%. The source was peripheral blood mononuclear cells, collected before any cancer treatment. The origin of the receptors is a male donor older than 55 with stage II lung adenocarcinoma.

The chain is built from TRBV4-1 and TRBJ2-2; D might be TRBD2 (6 bases). The V end lost 4 bases, the J end lost 0 bases, and 15 bases lay between the germline ends. Germline V lookup: CDR1 MGHRA, CDR2 YSYEKL. The CDR3 spans 17 residues. CDR3 sequence (DNA): TGCGCCAGCAGCCGAGGGTCGGGAGCCGCGAACACCGGGGAGCTGTTTTTT. Its protein product is CASSRGSGAANTGELFF.

This clone appeared once. The genes are TRBV27 and TRBJ2-7; TRBD2 matches 7 bases. V lost 1 base, J lost 4 bases, and 1 base stayed unmatched. In germline, CDR1 is MNHEY, CDR2 SMNVEV (reference sequence). The CDR3 has 13 amino acids. CDR3 in DNA: TGTGCCAGCAGTTTATGGCGGGGGTACGAGCAGTACTTC. It translates to CASSLWRGYEQYF.

This clone has just one count. This chain uses TRBV18 with TRBJ1-1; D unresolved. From germline, CDR1 is KGHSH and CDR2 LQKENI. This CDR3 has 14 residues. Trimming stripped 3 bases from V and 0 bases from J, with 8 bases between. The CDR3 coding sequence is TGTGCCAGCTCACCGGCTGGGTTGAACACTGAAGCTTTCTTT. This gives the protein CASSPAGLNTEAFF. The complete variable domain, with remaining parts taken from reference TRBV18 and TRBJ1-1, reads NAGVMQNPRHLVRRRGQEARLRCSPMKGHSHVYWYRQLPEEGLKFMVYLQKENIIDESGMPKERFSAEFPKEGPSILRIQQVVRGDSAAYFCASSPAGLNTEAFFGQGTRLTVV.

This chain uses TRBV27 with TRBJ2-7, with TRBD2 matching over 8 bases. The length of the CDR3 is 15 residues. V shed 3 bases, J shed 2 bases, and the junction held 6 bases outside the gene matches. Germline-derived CDR1 and CDR2 are MNHEY and SMNVEV (reference sequence). The CDR3 DNA sequence: TGTGCCAGCAGTTTTATGGCGGGAGGAACCTACGAGCAGTACTTC. Encoded protein: CASSFMAGGTYEQYF.

This clone was counted a few times. The gene calls are TRBV29-1 and TRBJ1-2; 9 bases fit TRBD1. The CDR3 consists of 13 residues. Per the germline V gene, CDR1 is SQVTM and CDR2 is ANQGSEA. Trimming at V came to 2 bases and at J to 4 bases, leaving 2 bases not matched to a gene. CDR3 protein: CSVEMTGGYGYTF. In DNA, the CDR3 is TGCAGCGTTGAAATGACAGGGGGCTATGGCTACACCTTC.

The CDR3 DNA sequence: TGTGCCAGCAGTGAGACGGGGCCGGGATTCTTC. Translating it yields CASSETGPGFF. V gene TRBV2 combines with J gene TRBJ2-1; D is possibly TRBD1 or TRBD2 (5 bases each). Germline-derived CDR1 and CDR2 are SNHLY and FYNNEI. The V end was cut by 3 bases, the J end by 16 bases, with 13 bases between. This CDR3 has 11 residues. Full variable domain (missing parts from reference TRBV2 and TRBJ2-1): EPEVTQTPSHQVTQMGQEVILRCVPISNHLYFYWYRQILGQKVEFLVSFYNNEISEKSEIFDDQFSVERPDGSNFTLKIRSTKLEDSAMYFCASSETGPGFFGPGTRLTVL.

The chain links TRBV5-1 to TRBJ1-1; the match to TRBD1 covers 7 bases. Germline CDR1 SGHRS, CDR2 YFSETQ. There are 16 residues in the CDR3. With V trimmed by 0 bases and J by 3 bases, 8 bases remained unmatched. The chain's CDR3 is CASSLGWTGDHTEAFF. The CDR3 DNA reads as TGCGCCAGCAGCTTGGGGTGGACAGGAGACCACACTGAAGCTTTCTTT.

The chain uses TRBV13 and TRBJ2-7, with a tentative D call TRBD1 (6 bases). The CDR3 loop spans 14 amino acids. The V gene's germline CDR1 is PRHDT and CDR2 FYEKMQ (reference sequence). V lost 5 bases to trimming and J lost 7 bases, with 18 bases between them. CDR3 amino acids: CASSPPVGAREQYF. The CDR3 DNA sequence: TGTGCCAGCAGCCCGCCCGTGGGGGCTCGGGAGCAGTACTTC.

This clone was detected only a few times. This rearrangement joins TRBV28 to TRBJ1-2; unclear D gene. Trimming pared 7 bases from V and 4 bases from J, leaving 10 bases between. CDR1 MDHEN and CDR2 SYDVKM come from the germline V gene. The CDR3 runs to 12 residues. The CDR3 DNA is TGTGCCAGCAATGGGGAGGTCTATGGCTACACCTTC. Protein sequence: CASNGEVYGYTF.

Points on this clone: This likely reflects a read error, since a far larger clone is one base away. V gene TRBV7-9 combines with J gene TRBJ1-1; TRBD1 matches at 7 bases. CDR1 is SEHNR, CDR2 FQNEAQ, per germline (reference sequence). This CDR3 region has 15 residues. J lost 1 base, V lost 4 bases, and 6 bases had no gene match. CDR3 bases: TGTGCCAGCAGCTACGGACAGGTCACGAACACTGAAGCTTTCTTT. Translating gives CASSYGQVTNTEAFF.

The chain carries TRBV2 and TRBJ1-1, with 8 bases aligning to TRBD1. The junction had 5 bases not matched to a gene; V was cut back by 8 bases and J by 3 bases. Germline-derived CDR1 and CDR2 are SNHLY and FYNNEI. CDR3 length equals 13 residues. In DNA form, the CDR3 reads TGTGCCAGCTCCAGGGGGCGCGACACTGAAGCTTTCTTT. Its translation: CASSRGRDTEAFF. The variable domain in full, completed from reference TRBV2 and TRBJ1-1, reads EPEVTQTPSHQVTQMGQEVILRCVPISNHLYFYWYRQILGQKVEFLVSFYNNEISEKSEIFDDQFSVERPDGSNFTLKIRSTKLEDSAMYFCASSRGRDTEAFFGQGTRLTVV.

The table lists this clone with a few counts. The rearrangement links TRBV5-1 to TRBJ1-1; D might be TRBD1 (6 bases). CDR3 length: 15 residues. V shed 4 bases and J shed 1 base, with 14 bases lying between them. Germline V lookup: CDR1 SGHRS, CDR2 YFSETQ. CDR3 nucleotides: TGCGCCAGCAGCCGTGACAGGCCGGGGAACACTGAAGCTTTCTTT. Protein: CASSRDRPGNTEAFF. Full variable domain (outside the CDR3, taken from reference TRBV5-1 and TRBJ1-1): KAGVTQTPRYLIKTRGQQVTLSCSPISGHRSVSWYQQTPGQGLQFLFEYFSETQRNKGNFPGRFSGRQFSNSRSEMNVSTLELGDSALYLCASSRDRPGNTEAFFGQGTRLTVV.